This passage covers 27 T cell receptor beta chains from one sample sequenced in a study of T-cell memory formation after mild COVID-19. TCRdb independently ran MiXCR on the 5' RACE reads; one entry per CDR3 protein. Seen here are roughly 48,000 distinct CDR3 sequences, 25% to 35% observed once, and the top ten hold 43%. The material sequenced was PBMCs or a T cell subset sorted from them (not recorded which). These receptors were taken from a man aged 18 to 29 who had mild COVID-19 (a few samples of this study predate the infection). Cell type and time point are not known.

V gene TRBV6-2 or TRBV6-3 combines with J gene TRBJ1-5; D unresolved. This CDR3 is 15 amino acids long. V was clipped by 4 bases and J by 4 bases, with 14 bases between them. Germline CDR1 reads MNHEY; CDR2 reads SVGEGT. CDR3 coding DNA: TGTGCCAGCAGTTCCCTAAGGGAACTGAATCAGCCCCAGCATTTT. The encoded protein is CASSSLRELNQPQHF.

The chain joins TRBV9 to TRBJ2-7; 10 nucleotides align to TRBD2. Germline CDR1 SGDLS, CDR2 YYNGEE. V lost 4 bases to trimming and J lost 5 bases; unmatched junction nucleotides: 9. CDR3 length: 15 amino acids. DNA for the CDR3: TGTGCCAGCAGCAAAAAAGCGGGGGGGCAAAACGAGCAGTACTTC. Translating it yields CASSKKAGGQNEQYF.

The rearrangement links TRBV28 to TRBJ1-3; possible D gene TRBD1, 5 bases. CDR3 length: 14 residues. V lost 3 bases, J lost 6 bases, and 12 bases lay in between. Germline V gene lookup returns CDR1 MDHEN and CDR2 SYDVKM. CDR3 nucleotide sequence: TGTGCCAGCAGTTTCCGGGGGGAAATAAACACCATATATTTT. Its translation: CASSFRGEINTIYF.

The chain recombines TRBV4-1 with TRBJ2-5, with D maybe TRBD2 (5 bases). Germline CDR1 MGHRA, CDR2 YSYEKL. The CDR3 runs 16 residues. Trimming cost V 4 bases and J 5 bases, with 20 bases left between them. CDR3 DNA sequence: TGCGCCAGCAGCCTCGCCCCAACCGGGATTCTTGAGACCCAGTACTTC. It codes for CASSLAPTGILETQYF.

The chain joins TRBV7-9 to TRBJ2-7, with a possible D match to TRBD2 (6 bases). V was shortened by 5 bases and J by 0 bases, with 17 bases between the two germline ends. This CDR3 is built from 16 residues. From germline, CDR1 is SEHNR and CDR2 FQNEAQ (reference sequence). The CDR3 loop is CASSPRGTRSSYEQYF. The DNA for the CDR3 is TGTGCCAGCAGCCCACGCGGGACGCGGAGCTCCTACGAGCAGTACTTC.

Only a few counts were recorded for this clonotype. The V call is TRBV7-2, the J call TRBJ1-4; 12 bases line up with TRBD1. J gave up 10 bases and V 5 bases, and 8 bases lay outside the gene matches. The length of the CDR3 is 15 residues. Germline loops: CDR1 SGHTA, CDR2 FQGNSA. The CDR3 loop reads CASSEDGTGGPKLFF. CDR3 nucleotides: TGTGCCAGCAGCGAAGACGGGACAGGGGGCCCAAAACTGTTTTTT.

This clonotype was recorded a few times. V and J are TRBV25-1 and TRBJ2-7, with 7 bases identical to TRBD1. This CDR3 has 14 residues. CDR1 is MGHDK and CDR2 is SYGVNS in the germline V gene. Trimming cost V 2 bases and J 1 base; bases outside gene matches: 2. CDR3 in DNA: TGTGCCAGCAGTGAACCGGGACAGTCCTACGAGCAGTACGTC. This codes for CASSEPGQSYEQYV.

This clonotype was seen a handful of times. The J gene is TRBJ2-5, the V gene TRBV7-9, with a tentative D call TRBD2 (6 bases). This CDR3 has 15 amino acids. V was shortened by 5 bases and J by 5 bases, with 18 bases between the two germline ends. Per the germline V gene, CDR1 is SEHNR and CDR2 is FQNEAQ (reference sequence). The chain's CDR3 is CASSPRLAGMETQYF. The CDR3, as DNA: TGTGCCAGCAGCCCGCGGCTGGCGGGGATGGAGACCCAGTACTTC. Complete variable domain (other parts from reference TRBV7-9 and TRBJ2-5): DTGVSQNPRHKITKRGQNVTFRCDPISEHNRLYWYRQTLGQGPEFLTYFQNEAQLEKSRLLSDRFSAERPKGSFSTLEIQRTEQGDSAMYLCASSPRLAGMETQYFGPGTRLLVL.

Only a few counts were recorded for this clonotype. The chain combines TRBV6-4 with TRBJ2-3; D uncertain. CDR1 and CDR2 from the germline V gene are MRHNA and SNTAGT. The germline V and J ends were trimmed by 2 bases and 3 bases, with 12 bases remaining between them. CDR3 length equals 15 residues. As DNA, the CDR3 is TGTGCCAGCAGTGACGGCGAGACCGGGACAGATACGCAGTATTTT. Translating gives CASSDGETGTDTQYF.

This clonotype was counted a few times. V is TRBV20-1 and J is TRBJ2-3; 10 nucleotides agree with TRBD2. The CDR3 totals 15 residues. The germline V gene encodes CDR1 DFQATT and CDR2 SNEGSKA (reference sequence). V shed 0 bases, J shed 5 bases, and the junction held 5 bases outside the gene matches. CDR3 in amino acids: CSARETSGVVDTQYF. The DNA for the CDR3 is TGCAGTGCTAGAGAAACTAGCGGGGTCGTAGATACGCAGTATTTT.

V usage is TRBV30 and J usage is TRBJ1-2; 8 bases are a match to TRBD1. Per germline, CDR1 GTSNPN and CDR2 SVGIG (reference sequence). J lost 8 bases, V lost 6 bases, and 14 bases had no gene match. This CDR3 region has 14 residues. The CDR3 nucleotides read TGTGCCTGCCCGTGGGACAGGCGTCGCCGGGGCTACACCTTC. Translating it yields CACPWDRRRRGYTF.

This clonotype was seen a few times. The chain uses TRBV6-5 and TRBJ2-2; 7 bases are a match to TRBD2. The CDR3 is 16 amino acids. The ends lost 10 bases at V and 3 bases at J; junction bases unmatched: 14. Germline loops: CDR1 MNHEY, CDR2 SVGAGI. This CDR3 reads CATTAPGGGYTGELFF. In DNA form, the CDR3 reads TGTGCCACCACCGCACCTGGGGGGGGATACACCGGGGAGCTGTTTTTT.

This clonotype was observed a few times. V gene TRBV30 combines with J gene TRBJ2-7; a weak D match, TRBD1 (6 bases). This CDR3 has 13 residues. Germline V lookup: CDR1 GTSNPN, CDR2 SVGIG (reference sequence). Trimming stripped 0 bases from V and 5 bases from J, with 11 bases between. The CDR3 coding sequence is TGTGCCTGGAGTGTACTTGGGGGCGACGAGCAGTACTTC. Protein product: CAWSVLGGDEQYF.

V gene TRBV7-9 combines with J gene TRBJ2-7, with D possibly called TRBD1 or TRBD2 (5 bases each). Germline CDR1 reads SEHNR; CDR2 reads FQNEAQ (reference sequence). V was shortened by 6 bases and J by 2 bases, with 11 bases between the two germline ends. The CDR3 is 13 amino acids. CDR3 in amino acids: CASSPEGTYEQYV. The DNA for the CDR3 is TGTGCCAGCAGTCCCGAGGGGACCTACGAGCAGTACGTC.

This clonotype was detected only a few times. The CDR3 loop reads CASSYSQGGVSYNEQFF. CDR3 bases: TGTGCCAGCAGTTACTCTCAGGGTGGGGTCTCCTACAATGAGCAGTTCTTC. The V gene is TRBV6-5, the J gene TRBJ2-1; a possible D gene is TRBD1 (5 bases). Germline lookup yields CDR1 MNHEY and CDR2 SVGAGI. V shed 0 bases and J shed 0 bases, with 12 bases lying between them. The CDR3 covers 17 residues.

The J gene is TRBJ1-4, the V gene TRBV4-1, with a weak D call TRBD1 (6 bases). V was shortened by 1 base and J by 8 bases, with 8 bases between the two germline ends. The V gene's germline CDR1 is MGHRA and CDR2 YSYEKL. The CDR3 length is 13 residues. The CDR3 loop reads CASSQGGAEKLFF. The DNA for the CDR3 is TGCGCCAGCAGCCAAGGGGGGGCGGAAAAACTGTTTTTT.

This clonotype was seen only a few times. This sequence joins TRBV7-8 and TRBJ2-7; no reliable D call. Trimming left V 5 bases short and J 7 bases short, with 9 bases between. Germline V gene sequence: CDR1 SGHVS, CDR2 FQNEAQ. The CDR3 sequence is 11 residues long. Here the CDR3 reads CASSAGVEQYF. CDR3 in DNA: TGTGCCAGCAGCGCAGGCGTTGAGCAGTACTTC.

This chain connects TRBV7-9 to TRBJ1-1; D is uncertain. V lost 0 bases to trimming and J lost 8 bases, with 16 bases between them. The CDR3 has 15 amino acids. CDR1 and CDR2 from the germline V gene are SEHNR and FQNEAQ (reference sequence). The CDR3 region has the DNA TGTGCCAGCAGCTTAGCCCCTTCGATCGAGCGAGAAGCTTTCTTT. Translated, it gives CASSLAPSIEREAFF. Filled out from reference TRBV7-9 and TRBJ1-1, the complete variable domain reads DTGVSQNPRHKITKRGQNVTFRCDPISEHNRLYWYRQTLGQGPEFLTYFQNEAQLEKSRLLSDRFSAERPKGSFSTLEIQRTEQGDSAMYLCASSLAPSIEREAFFGQGTRLTVV.

This chain connects TRBV5-1 to TRBJ2-1, with TRBD2 matching over 13 bases. V shed 1 base, J shed 2 bases, and the junction held 0 bases outside the gene matches. The CDR3 contains 16 residues. Germline V gives CDR1 SGHRS, CDR2 YFSETQ. CDR3: CASSLTSGGAYNEQFF. DNA for the CDR3: TGCGCCAGCAGCTTGACTAGCGGGGGGGCCTACAATGAGCAGTTCTTC.

V and J are TRBV7-9 and TRBJ2-1; 7 bases fit TRBD1. The V gene end was trimmed by 2 bases and the J gene end by 15 bases; junction bases not matched to a gene: 7. CDR1 and CDR2 (germline): SEHNR, FQNEAQ (reference sequence). The CDR3 runs 12 residues. The CDR3 reads CASSLRGLVAFF. In DNA form, the CDR3 reads TGTGCCAGCAGCTTAAGGGGGCTTGTTGCGTTCTTC. The full variable domain, with the rest looked up from reference TRBV7-9 and TRBJ2-1, is DTGVSQNPRHKITKRGQNVTFRCDPISEHNRLYWYRQTLGQGPEFLTYFQNEAQLEKSRLLSDRFSAERPKGSFSTLEIQRTEQGDSAMYLCASSLRGLVAFFGPGTRLTVL.

The chain joins TRBV7-9 to TRBJ2-3, with 7 nucleotides matching TRBD1. The length of the CDR3 is 15 residues. Germline V gene sequence: CDR1 SEHNR, CDR2 FQNEAQ (reference sequence). The V gene end was trimmed by 6 bases and the J gene end by 1 base; junction bases not matched to a gene: 7. CDR3: CASSERDSRTDTQYF. CDR3 bases: TGTGCCAGCAGTGAACGGGACAGCCGCACAGATACGCAGTATTTT.

This clonotype was picked up a small number of times. The chain uses TRBV5-1 and TRBJ2-6; D possibly matches TRBD1 or TRBD2 (5 bases each). Trimming took off 3 bases at V and 4 bases at J, with 17 bases between the two ends. Germline CDR1 reads SGHRS; CDR2 reads YFSETQ. This CDR3 spans 17 amino acids. CDR3 coding DNA: TGCGCCAGCAGCTCGGGCCTGAGGGGAGAAGGGGCCAACGTCCTGACTTTC. Translation: CASSSGLRGEGANVLTF. The full variable domain, completed using reference TRBV5-1 and TRBJ2-6, is KAGVTQTPRYLIKTRGQQVTLSCSPISGHRSVSWYQQTPGQGLQFLFEYFSETQRNKGNFPGRFSGRQFSNSRSEMNVSTLELGDSALYLCASSSGLRGEGANVLTFGAGSRLTVL.

This clonotype was seen a handful of times. J is TRBJ2-3 and V is TRBV12-3 or TRBV12-4; D is uncertain. Trimming left V 6 bases short and J 0 bases short, with 4 bases between. The CDR3 contains 12 residues. The CDR3 nucleotides are TGTGCCAGCAGCTGGAGCACAGATACGCAGTATTTT. It is translated as CASSWSTDTQYF.

This clonotype has ten or more counts. The chain carries TRBV7-9 and TRBJ1-1; D perhaps matches TRBD1 (5 bases). Per the germline V gene, CDR1 is SEHNR and CDR2 is FQNEAQ (reference sequence). The V end lost 2 bases, the J end lost 7 bases, and 11 bases lay between the germline ends. This CDR3 is built from 13 residues. CDR3 residues: CASSLPGAGEAFF. In DNA form, the CDR3 reads TGTGCCAGCAGCTTACCCGGGGCTGGTGAAGCTTTCTTT.

This chain connects TRBV20-1 to TRBJ2-7; possible D gene TRBD1, 5 bases. The CDR3 totals 12 residues. Germline-derived CDR1 and CDR2 are DFQATT and SNEGSKA (reference sequence). V lost 3 bases to trimming and J lost 2 bases, with 8 bases between them. This CDR3 is CSASRDTYEQYF. The CDR3 DNA follows: TGCAGTGCTAGCAGGGATACCTACGAGCAGTACTTC.

This clonotype was counted a few times. The gene calls are TRBV7-9 and TRBJ1-1; no reliable D call. Trimming took off 1 base at V and 3 bases at J, with 6 bases between the two ends. CDR3 length: 13 amino acids. Germline CDR1 SEHNR, CDR2 FQNEAQ (reference sequence). The CDR3 DNA follows: TGTGCCAGCAGCTTAGTTGGTTACACTGAAGCTTTCTTT. Protein sequence: CASSLVGYTEAFF.

This clonotype was observed a handful of times. This rearrangement joins TRBV20-1 to TRBJ1-1; D gene ambiguous. The germline CDR1 and CDR2 sequences are DFQATT and SNEGSKA (reference sequence). CDR3 length: 10 residues. Trimming took 4 bases from V and 2 from J, leaving 2 bases between them. As DNA, the CDR3 is TGCAGTGCTACTAACACTGAAGCTTTCTTT. The encoded protein is CSATNTEAFF.